The T cell receptor (beta chain) under discussion was sequenced for a study of blood T cell repertoires in COVID-19. Study-wide background: Whether acute or convalescent, the COVID-19 samples came from the United States, Italy and Spain.

In the original workflow: Nucleated cell number was recorded as an estimate derived from reference gene primer amplification. Produced via immunoSEQ multiplex PCR; TCRdb's table is partial and in-frame only. V, J and clone size derive from that table, while D and trimming were established from the DNA sequence. The sample carries under 250,000 clones, around 82% recorded once. This CDR3 spans 15 amino acids. After removal of 4 bases from V and 8 bases from J, the junction contained 12 bases not matched to a gene. Germline assignment: CDR1 SGHTS and CDR2 YDEGEE. This chain joins TRBV5-8 and TRBJ1-2, with 9 bases aligning to TRBD1. Material: PBMCs or T cells enriched from blood (not recorded which). The TCR comes from a woman in her 50s who had been exposed to COVID-19. CDR3 loop: CASSPGWGQGFGYTF. The CDR3 DNA reads as TGTGCCAGCAGCCCCGGGTGGGGACAGGGCTTCGGCTACACCTTC.